Included here is one TCR beta chain sequence, with context. Its antigen is currently unknown. In the same sample, other DNA sequences code for this CDR3. This sample is drawn from a study of siplizumab effects on memory and regulatory T cells. Regarding the study as a whole: Naive T cells seemed more diverse than memory cells; they also seemed major alloresponse contributors. For siplizumab cultures, the suppressive function of their proliferating Tregs was not confirmed.

Only in-frame clones appear in the TCRdb table, and some are missing; sequencing was by immunoSEQ multiplex PCR. The table lists around 110,000 clones, 90% to 95% of them singletons. The sequence was obtained from a human donor in good health. The specimen sequenced was non-Treg CD4+ T cells sorted from blood.

The CDR3 DNA reads as TGTGCCAGCAGCCGGACAGGGGACCAGCCCCAGCATTTT. Translation: CASSRTGDQPQHF. The rearrangement uses TRBV6-5 and TRBJ1-5; 9 bases are shared with TRBD1. Germline CDR1 is MNHEY and CDR2 is SVGAGI. The V gene end was trimmed by 6 bases and the J gene end by 7 bases; junction bases not matched to a gene: 4. The CDR3 has 13 amino acids.